The 2 T cell receptor beta chains reported below all come from one sample, sequenced in a study of control samples from healthy donors and cancer patients. Sequencing was performed with immunoSEQ multiplex PCR; in TCRdb, only in-frame clones are kept and a portion is missing. The sample has roughly 120,000 clones, about 89% seen once. The sequencing input was blood. Receptors were obtained from a man over 45 in good health.

The chain couples TRBV11-2 to TRBJ1-4, with 8 bases identical to TRBD1. The junction had 5 bases not matched to a gene; V was cut back by 1 base and J by 7 bases. CDR1 and CDR2 from the germline V gene are SGHAT and FQNNGV. CDR3 length: 15 amino acids. CDR3 protein: CASSLVPDRVEKLFF. CDR3 sequence (DNA): TGTGCCAGCAGCTTAGTTCCGGACAGGGTTGAAAAACTGTTTTTT.

The V and J genes are TRBV5-1 and TRBJ1-3, with D unresolved. The germline gives CDR1 SGHRS, CDR2 YFSETQ. Trimming cost V 0 bases and J 0 bases, with 16 bases left between them. The CDR3 has 18 amino acids. CDR3 sequence: CASSLVAGEHFSGNTIYF. DNA for the CDR3: TGCGCCAGCAGCTTGGTGGCTGGAGAGCATTTCTCTGGAAACACCATATATTTT.